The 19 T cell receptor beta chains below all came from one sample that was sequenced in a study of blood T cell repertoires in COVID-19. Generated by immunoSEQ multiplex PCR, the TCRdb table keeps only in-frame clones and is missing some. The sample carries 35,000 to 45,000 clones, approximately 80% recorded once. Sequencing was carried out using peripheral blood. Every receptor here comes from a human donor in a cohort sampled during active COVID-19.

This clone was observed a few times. The CDR3 nucleotides read TGTGCTAGTGGGGACAGGGTTGGAGGCGCTGAAGCTTTCTTT. Translation gives CASGDRVGGAEAFF. The V and J genes are TRBV12-5 and TRBJ1-1; TRBD1 agrees at 8 bases. The CDR3 sequence is 14 residues long. Germline CDR1 is LGHNT and CDR2 is FRNRAP. Trimming at V came to 6 bases and at J to 6 bases, leaving 9 bases not matched to a gene.

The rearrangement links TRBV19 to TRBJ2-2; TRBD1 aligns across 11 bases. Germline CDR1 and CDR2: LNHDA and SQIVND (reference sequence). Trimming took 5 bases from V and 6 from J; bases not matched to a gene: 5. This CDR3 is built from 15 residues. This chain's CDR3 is CASSSGTGGAGELFF. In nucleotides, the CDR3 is TGTGCCAGTAGTTCCGGGACAGGGGGGGCCGGGGAGCTGTTTTTT.

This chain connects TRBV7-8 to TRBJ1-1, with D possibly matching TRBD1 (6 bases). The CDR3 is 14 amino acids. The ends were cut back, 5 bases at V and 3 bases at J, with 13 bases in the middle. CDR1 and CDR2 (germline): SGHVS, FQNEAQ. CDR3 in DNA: TGTGCCAGCAGCAGAGGGGGGCGGTACACTGAAGCTTTCTTT. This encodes CASSRGGRYTEAFF.

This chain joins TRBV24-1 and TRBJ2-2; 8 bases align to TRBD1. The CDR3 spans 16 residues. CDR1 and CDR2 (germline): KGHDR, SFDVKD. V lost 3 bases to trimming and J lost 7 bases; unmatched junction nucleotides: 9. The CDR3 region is CATSDPMTGEGGELFF. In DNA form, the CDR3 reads TGTGCCACCAGTGATCCTATGACAGGGGAAGGCGGGGAGCTGTTTTTT.

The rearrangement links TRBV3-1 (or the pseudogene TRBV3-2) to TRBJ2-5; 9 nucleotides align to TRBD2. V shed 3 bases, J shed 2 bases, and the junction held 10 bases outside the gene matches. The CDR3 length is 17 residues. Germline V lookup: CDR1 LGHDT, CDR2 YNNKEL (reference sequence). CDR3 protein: CASSHHARAGGQETQYF. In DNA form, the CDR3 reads TGTGCCAGCAGCCATCACGCCCGGGCGGGAGGGCAAGAGACCCAGTACTTC.

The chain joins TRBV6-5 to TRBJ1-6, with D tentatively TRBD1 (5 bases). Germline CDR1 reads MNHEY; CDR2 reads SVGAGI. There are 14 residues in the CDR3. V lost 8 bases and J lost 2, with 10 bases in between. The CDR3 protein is CASGDSPYNSPLHF. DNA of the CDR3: TGTGCCAGCGGAGACAGTCCCTATAATTCACCCCTCCACTTT.

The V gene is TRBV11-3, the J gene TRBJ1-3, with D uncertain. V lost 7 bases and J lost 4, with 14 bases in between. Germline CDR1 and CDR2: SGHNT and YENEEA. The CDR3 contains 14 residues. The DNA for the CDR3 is TGTGCCAGCACCACCGGTCTTTCAGGAAACACCATATATTTT. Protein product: CASTTGLSGNTIYF.

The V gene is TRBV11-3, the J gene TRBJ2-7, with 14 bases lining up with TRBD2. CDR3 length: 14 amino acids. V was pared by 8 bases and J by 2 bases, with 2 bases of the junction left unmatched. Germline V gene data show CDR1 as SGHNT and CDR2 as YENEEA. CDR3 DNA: TGTGCCAGCGGGGGACTAGCGGGGGCCTACGAGCAGTACTTC. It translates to CASGGLAGAYEQYF.

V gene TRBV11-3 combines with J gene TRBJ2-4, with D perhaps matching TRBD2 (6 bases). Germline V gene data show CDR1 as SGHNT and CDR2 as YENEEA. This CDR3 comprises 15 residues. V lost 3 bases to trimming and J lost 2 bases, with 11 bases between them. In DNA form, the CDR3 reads TGTGCCAGCAGCTTGGGGGGTGGAACCAAAAACATTCAGTACTTC. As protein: CASSLGGGTKNIQYF.

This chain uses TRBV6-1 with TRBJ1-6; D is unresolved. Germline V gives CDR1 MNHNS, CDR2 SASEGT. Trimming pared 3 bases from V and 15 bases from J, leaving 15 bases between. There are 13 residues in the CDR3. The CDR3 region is CASSEGTSRGLHF. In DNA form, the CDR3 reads TGTGCCAGCAGTGAGGGAACCTCTCGGGGCCTCCACTTT.

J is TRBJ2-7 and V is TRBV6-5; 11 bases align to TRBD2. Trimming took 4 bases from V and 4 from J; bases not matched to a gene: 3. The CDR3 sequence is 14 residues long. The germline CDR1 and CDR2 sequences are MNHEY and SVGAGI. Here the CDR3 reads CASSLLAGEYEQYF. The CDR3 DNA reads TGTGCCAGCAGTTTACTAGCGGGAGAGTACGAGCAGTACTTC.

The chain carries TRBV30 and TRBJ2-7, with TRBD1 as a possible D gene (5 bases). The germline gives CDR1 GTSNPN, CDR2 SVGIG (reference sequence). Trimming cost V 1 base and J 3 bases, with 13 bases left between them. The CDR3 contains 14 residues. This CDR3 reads CAWSGGSRGYEQYF. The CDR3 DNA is TGTGCCTGGAGTGGAGGAAGTAGGGGCTACGAGCAGTACTTC.

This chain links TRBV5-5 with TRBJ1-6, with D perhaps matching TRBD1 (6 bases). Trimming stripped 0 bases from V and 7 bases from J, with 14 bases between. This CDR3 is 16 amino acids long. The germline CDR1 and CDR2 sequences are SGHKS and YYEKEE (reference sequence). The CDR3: CASSLVSGAENSPLHF. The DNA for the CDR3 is TGTGCCAGCAGCTTGGTTTCAGGGGCGGAGAATTCACCCCTCCACTTT.

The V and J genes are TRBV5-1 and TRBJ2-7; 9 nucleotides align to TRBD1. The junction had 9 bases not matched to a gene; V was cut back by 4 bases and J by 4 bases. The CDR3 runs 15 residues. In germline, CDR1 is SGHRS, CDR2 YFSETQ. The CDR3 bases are TGCGCCAGCAGCCTAGCAGGGGACAGGGCATACGAGCAGTACTTC. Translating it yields CASSLAGDRAYEQYF.

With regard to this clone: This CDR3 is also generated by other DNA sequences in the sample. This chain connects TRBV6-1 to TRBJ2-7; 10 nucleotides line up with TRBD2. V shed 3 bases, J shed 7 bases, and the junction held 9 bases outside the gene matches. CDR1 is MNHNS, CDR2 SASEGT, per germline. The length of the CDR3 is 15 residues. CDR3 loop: CASSDLAGDRYEQYF. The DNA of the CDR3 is TGTGCCAGCAGTGATCTAGCGGGAGATCGCTATGAGCAGTACTTC.

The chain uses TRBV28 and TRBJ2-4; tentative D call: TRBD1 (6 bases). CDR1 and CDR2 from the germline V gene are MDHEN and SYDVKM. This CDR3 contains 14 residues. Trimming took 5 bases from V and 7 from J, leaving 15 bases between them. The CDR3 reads CASSPHERGNIQYF. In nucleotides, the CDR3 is TGTGCCAGCAGTCCCCACGAGAGGGGGAACATTCAGTACTTC.

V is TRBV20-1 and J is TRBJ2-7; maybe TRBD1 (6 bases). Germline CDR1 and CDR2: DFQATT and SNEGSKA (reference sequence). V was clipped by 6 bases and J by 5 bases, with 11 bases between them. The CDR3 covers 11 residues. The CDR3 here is CSAPRDNEQYF. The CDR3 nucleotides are TGCAGTGCCCCCCGGGACAACGAGCAGTACTTC.

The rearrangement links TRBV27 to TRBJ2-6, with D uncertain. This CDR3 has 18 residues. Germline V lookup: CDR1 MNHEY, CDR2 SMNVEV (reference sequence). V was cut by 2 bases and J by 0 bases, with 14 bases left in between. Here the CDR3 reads CASSLAGPSSSGANVLTF. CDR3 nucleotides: TGTGCCAGCAGTTTAGCAGGCCCCTCGAGCTCTGGGGCCAACGTCCTGACTTTC.

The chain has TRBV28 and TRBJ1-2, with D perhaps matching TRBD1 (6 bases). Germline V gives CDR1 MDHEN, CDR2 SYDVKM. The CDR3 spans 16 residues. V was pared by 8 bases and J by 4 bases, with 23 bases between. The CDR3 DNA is TGTGCCAGCGGCTACCCCCAGGGGACCCGAAGCTATGGCTACACCTTC. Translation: CASGYPQGTRSYGYTF.